The clone carrying this T cell receptor (beta chain) was seen a few times. The target antigen is unknown. This sample was taken from a study of response to subunit inactivated influenza vaccine. Broader study findings: Each seasonal influenza vaccination recruits few new T cells, the authors suggested.

The CDR3 is 16 amino acids. Germline V gene data show CDR1 as SGHTA and CDR2 as FQGNSA. V was pared by 5 bases and J by 0 bases, with 5 bases of the junction left unmatched. One entry per CDR3 protein, called by TCRdb with MiXCR from the RT-PCR reads. The repertoire includes around 760,000 distinct CDR3 sequences, around 13% of them detected once, and approximately 7% sits in the top ten. The TCR originated in a man over 45 who received an inactivated influenza vaccine. The chain carries TRBV7-2 and TRBJ2-1; 9 bases agree with TRBD1. This specimen was PBMCs from blood, taken less than 15 days before vaccination. For the CDR3, the DNA is TGTGCCAGCAGCACAACAGGGGGCCTCTCCTACAATGAGCAGTTCTTC. It yields the protein CASSTTGGLSYNEQFF.